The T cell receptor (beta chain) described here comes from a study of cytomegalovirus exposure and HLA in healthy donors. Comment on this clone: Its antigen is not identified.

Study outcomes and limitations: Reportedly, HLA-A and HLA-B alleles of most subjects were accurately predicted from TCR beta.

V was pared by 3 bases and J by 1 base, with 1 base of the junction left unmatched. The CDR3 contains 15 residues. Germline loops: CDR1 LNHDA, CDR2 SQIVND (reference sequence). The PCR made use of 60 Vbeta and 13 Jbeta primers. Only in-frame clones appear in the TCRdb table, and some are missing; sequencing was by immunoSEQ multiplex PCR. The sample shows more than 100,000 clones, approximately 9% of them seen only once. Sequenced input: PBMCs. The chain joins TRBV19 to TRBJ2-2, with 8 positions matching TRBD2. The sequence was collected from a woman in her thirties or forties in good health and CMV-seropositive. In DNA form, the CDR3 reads TGTGCCAGTAGTATCCGGGGGGGGAACACCGGGGAGCTGTTTTTT. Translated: CASSIRGGNTGELFF.